These 27 T cell receptor beta chains originate from one sample sequenced in a study of blood T cell repertoires in COVID-19. The repertoire was sequenced with immunoSEQ multiplex PCR; TCRdb's copy has only in-frame clones and lacks some. The data contain 160,000 or so clones, about 85% of them singletons. Sequences were obtained from PBMCs or T cells enriched from blood (not recorded which). These receptors were taken from a woman between 45 and 60 years old who had recovered from COVID-19.

V is TRBV27 and J is TRBJ1-2; D gene unclear. CDR1 is MNHEY and CDR2 is SMNVEV in the germline V gene (reference sequence). This CDR3 spans 15 amino acids. The germline V and J ends were trimmed by 5 bases and 4 bases, with 17 bases remaining between them. The CDR3 reads CASSNDVALGYGYTF. As DNA, the CDR3 is TGTGCCAGCAGTAACGACGTAGCGCTTGGCTATGGCTACACCTTC.

The J gene is TRBJ1-1, the V gene TRBV11-2; possibly TRBD1 for D (5 bases). Looked up from germline, CDR1 is SGHAT and CDR2 is FQNNGV. CDR3 length equals 14 residues. V shed 3 bases and J shed 3 bases, with 11 bases lying between them. Here the CDR3 reads CASSLGGIYTEAFF. CDR3 nucleotides: TGTGCCAGCAGCTTGGGGGGGATATACACTGAAGCTTTCTTT. The entire variable domain, with the rest obtained from reference TRBV11-2 and TRBJ1-1, is as follows: EAGVAQSPRYKIIEKRQSVAFWCNPISGHATLYWYQQILGQGPKLLIQFQNNGVVDDSQLPKDRFSAERLKGVDSTLKIQPAKLEDSAVYLCASSLGGIYTEAFFGQGTRLTVV.

The chain is built from TRBV5-4 and TRBJ1-6; D call uncertain. Trimming took 0 bases from V and 5 from J, leaving 6 bases between them. CDR1 is SGHNT and CDR2 is YYREEE in the germline V gene (reference sequence). The CDR3 is 14 amino acids. The CDR3, as DNA: TGTGCCAGCAGCTTGGGGAGGGATAATTCACCCCTCCACTTT. Its translation: CASSLGRDNSPLHF. Complete variable domain (other parts from reference TRBV5-4 and TRBJ1-6): ETGVTQSPTHLIKTRGQQVTLRCSSQSGHNTVSWYQQALGQGPQFIFQYYREEENGRGNFPPRFSGLQFPNYSSELNVNALELDDSALYLCASSLGRDNSPLHFGNGTRLTVT.

This clone has only a few counts. V gene TRBV24-1 combines with J gene TRBJ2-1; the match to TRBD2 covers 14 bases. CDR1 KGHDR and CDR2 SFDVKD come from the germline V gene. V shed 5 bases and J 9 bases; nucleotides not matched to a gene: 8. The CDR3 is 16 amino acids. The CDR3 region is CATSALTSGGASEQFF. The CDR3 nucleotides are TGTGCCACCAGTGCCCTGACTAGCGGGGGGGCAAGTGAGCAGTTCTTC.

This clone was observed once. The CDR3 protein is CASSSIEVEQFF. CDR3 coding DNA: TGTGCCAGCAGCTCCATTGAGGTTGAGCAGTTCTTC. V usage is TRBV5-4 and J usage is TRBJ2-1; no clear D gene. This CDR3 has 12 residues. Germline CDR1 SGHNT, CDR2 YYREEE (reference sequence). Trimming shortened V by 3 bases and J by 9 bases, and 10 bases separated the two germline ends.

This chain links TRBV5-8 with TRBJ2-7; 8 bases agree with TRBD1. The CDR3 length is 13 residues. The germline CDR1 and CDR2 sequences are SGHTS and YDEGEE. Trimming took 4 bases from V and 4 from J; bases not matched to a gene: 4. CDR3 DNA: TGTGCCAGCAGCGTAAACAGGGGGTACGAGCAGTACTTC. This gives the protein CASSVNRGYEQYF.

V gene TRBV19 combines with J gene TRBJ2-5, with D perhaps TRBD1 (6 bases). Trimming shortened V by 4 bases and J by 4 bases, and 16 bases separated the two germline ends. This CDR3 region has 15 residues. Germline V gene data show CDR1 as LNHDA and CDR2 as SQIVND (reference sequence). Here the CDR3 reads CASSTTGLLGETQYF. DNA for the CDR3: TGTGCCAGTAGTACAACAGGGCTTTTGGGAGAGACCCAGTACTTC.

The chain carries TRBV19 and TRBJ1-1; a weak D match, TRBD1 (6 bases). The CDR3 is 14 residues long. The V end lost 7 bases, the J end lost 4 bases, and 16 bases lay between the germline ends. Germline V gives CDR1 LNHDA, CDR2 SQIVND (reference sequence). CDR3 loop: CASTRVGGSTEAFF. The DNA of the CDR3 is TGTGCCAGTACCAGGGTAGGGGGATCCACTGAAGCTTTCTTT.

V usage is TRBV24-1 and J usage is TRBJ2-3, with D maybe TRBD2 (6 bases). This CDR3 has 13 amino acids. CDR1 is KGHDR, CDR2 SFDVKD, per germline. The V gene lost 7 bases and the J gene lost 6 bases, with 13 bases spanning the gap. CDR3 coding DNA: TGTGCCACCAGGTCCGCGGGGCACGATACGCAGTATTTT. Its translation: CATRSAGHDTQYF.

The chain combines TRBV7-9 with TRBJ2-6, with 7 bases identical to TRBD1. The CDR3 has 15 residues. Germline CDR1 is SEHNR and CDR2 is FQNEAQ (reference sequence). The J segment lost 2 bases and the V segment lost 5 bases, leaving 3 bases of the junction unmatched. CDR3 in amino acids: CASSPTGPGANVLTF. The CDR3 DNA sequence: TGTGCCAGCAGCCCGACAGGGCCTGGGGCCAACGTCCTGACTTTC.

The rearrangement links TRBV24-1 to TRBJ2-3, with a tentative D call TRBD1 (6 bases). Trimming removed 4 bases at V and 3 bases at J, with 10 bases between. Germline V gene lookup returns CDR1 KGHDR and CDR2 SFDVKD. This CDR3 spans 14 amino acids. CDR3 sequence: CATSDTRGTDTQYF. The CDR3 DNA reads as TGTGCCACCAGTGACACGAGGGGGACAGATACGCAGTATTTT.

V is TRBV19 and J is TRBJ2-7, with TRBD2 matching over 9 bases. The length of the CDR3 is 15 residues. Germline V gene lookup returns CDR1 LNHDA and CDR2 SQIVND (reference sequence). V shed 7 bases and J 7 bases; nucleotides not matched to a gene: 14. Here the CDR3 reads CASTRSGTSFWEQYF. The CDR3 coding sequence is TGTGCCAGTACCAGATCCGGGACTAGCTTTTGGGAGCAGTACTTC. The variable domain in full, with the rest retrieved from reference TRBV19 and TRBJ2-7, is DGGITQSPKYLFRKEGQNVTLSCEQNLNHDAMYWYRQDPGQGLRLIYYSQIVNDFQKGDIAEGYSVSREKKESFPLTVTSAQKNPTAFYLCASTRSGTSFWEQYFGPGTRLTVT.

This chain connects TRBV19 to TRBJ1-1, with a tentative D call TRBD1 (5 bases). The CDR3 totals 14 residues. Germline lookup yields CDR1 LNHDA and CDR2 SQIVND (reference sequence). Between the trimmed V and J ends, which lost 7 bases and 1 base, there was a span of 13 bases. This CDR3 is CASTPPGGNTEAFF. CDR3 nucleotide sequence: TGTGCCAGTACCCCGCCCGGGGGGAACACTGAAGCTTTCTTT.

The CDR3 loop reads CASSLVGPGTGGNEQFF. The CDR3, as DNA: TGTGCCAGCAGTTTGGTAGGCCCCGGGACAGGGGGCAATGAGCAGTTCTTC. This chain links TRBV27 with TRBJ2-1, with 11 positions matching TRBD1. Germline V gene lookup returns CDR1 MNHEY and CDR2 SMNVEV (reference sequence). Unmatched junction bases numbered 10, after V lost 3 bases and J lost 6 bases. The CDR3 runs 17 residues.

This clone has just one count. The chain combines TRBV7-2 with TRBJ1-1, with 10 bases matching TRBD1. Germline CDR1 reads SGHTA; CDR2 reads FQGNSA. This CDR3 contains 14 residues. Trimming removed 6 bases from V and 6 bases from J; junction bases left unmatched: 7. The CDR3 sequence is CASREGQGFSEAFF. CDR3 coding DNA: TGTGCCAGCAGGGAGGGACAGGGGTTCTCTGAAGCTTTCTTT.

V gene TRBV11-1 combines with J gene TRBJ2-5, with D possibly matching TRBD2 (5 bases). Germline V gene data show CDR1 as SGHAT and CDR2 as FQDESV (reference sequence). Trimming took 3 bases from V and 2 from J, leaving 7 bases between them. The CDR3 spans 13 residues. DNA for the CDR3: TGTGCCAGCAGCTTGGGAGTACAAGAGACCCAGTACTTC. Amino acids: CASSLGVQETQYF.

The DNA of the CDR3 is TGTGCCAGCAGTGAAAGGACACGGACTTCACCCCTCCACTTT. It specifies CASSERTRTSPLHF. V is TRBV2 and J is TRBJ1-6; TRBD1 is a possible D gene (5 bases). The V and J ends lost 2 bases and 9 bases respectively, with 11 bases between them. Germline V gene lookup returns CDR1 SNHLY and CDR2 FYNNEI. This CDR3 comprises 14 residues.

This clone was counted between two and nine times. The gene calls are TRBV5-1 and TRBJ1-1, with TRBD1 as a possible D gene (5 bases). CDR1 SGHRS and CDR2 YFSETQ come from the germline V gene. The CDR3 contains 14 residues. Trimming took 4 bases from V and 4 from J, leaving 14 bases between them. The DNA for the CDR3 is TGCGCCAGCAGCGGAATAGGGGTGGGCACTGAAGCTTTCTTT. Amino acids: CASSGIGVGTEAFF. The full variable domain, with the rest looked up from reference TRBV5-1 and TRBJ1-1, is KAGVTQTPRYLIKTRGQQVTLSCSPISGHRSVSWYQQTPGQGLQFLFEYFSETQRNKGNFPGRFSGRQFSNSRSEMNVSTLELGDSALYLCASSGIGVGTEAFFGQGTRLTVV.

The rearrangement uses TRBV5-6 and TRBJ2-2; 7 bases agree with TRBD1. CDR3 size: 15 residues. V shed 1 base, J shed 2 bases, and the junction held 2 bases outside the gene matches. Looked up from germline, CDR1 is SGHDT and CDR2 is YYEEEE. CDR3 DNA: TGTGCCAGCAGCTTGCCAGGGGGAAACACCGGGGAGCTGTTTTTT. Encoded protein: CASSLPGGNTGELFF.

This clone has only one observation. The chain links TRBV4-3 to TRBJ1-4; TRBD1 matches at 7 bases. The germline V gene has CDR1 LGHNA and CDR2 YSLEER. The CDR3 spans 12 residues. V shed 8 bases and J 7 bases; nucleotides not matched to a gene: 4. DNA of the CDR3: TGCGCCAGCCGAGGGACAGCTGAAAAACTGTTTTTT. Amino acid sequence: CASRGTAEKLFF.

The chain links TRBV19 to TRBJ1-2; 10 bases fit TRBD1. After removal of 3 bases from V and 10 bases from J, the junction contained 8 bases not matched to a gene. The CDR3 length is 14 residues. Germline V gene lookup returns CDR1 LNHDA and CDR2 SQIVND (reference sequence). CDR3 sequence (DNA): TGTGCCAGTAGTATTGACAGGGGGCAGTCTTTCTACACCTTC. Amino acids: CASSIDRGQSFYTF.

CDR3 sequence reads: CATSRDEANPTTF. CDR3 sequence (DNA): TGTGCCACCAGCAGAGATGAAGCTAATCCCACCACCTTC. The chain couples TRBV15 to TRBJ1-2; no clear D gene. V was shortened by 0 bases and J by 13 bases, with 15 bases between the two germline ends. The germline V gene has CDR1 LNHNV and CDR2 YYDKDF (reference sequence). CDR3 length: 13 amino acids. Combining the CDR3 with reference TRBV15 and TRBJ1-2 gives the whole variable domain DAMVIQNPRYQVTQFGKPVTLSCSQTLNHNVMYWYQQKSSQAPKLLFHYYDKDFNNEADTPDNFQSRRPNTSFCFLDIRSPGLGDTAMYLCATSRDEANPTTFGSGTRLTVV.

V is TRBV4-3 and J is TRBJ1-4; 11 positions agree with TRBD1. J was trimmed by 7 bases and V by 5 bases; bases with no gene match: 6. This CDR3 is 15 amino acids long. Germline V gene sequence: CDR1 LGHNA, CDR2 YSLEER. This CDR3 is CASSGAGTGGEKLFF. For the CDR3, the DNA is TGCGCCAGCAGCGGAGCAGGGACAGGGGGTGAAAAACTGTTTTTT.

The V gene is TRBV11-1, the J gene TRBJ1-1, with D possibly matching TRBD1 (6 bases). Germline CDR1 and CDR2: SGHAT and FQDESV (reference sequence). Trimming shortened V by 5 bases and J by 3 bases, and 13 bases separated the two germline ends. This CDR3 is built from 14 residues. CDR3: CASSRLRGHTEAFF. In nucleotides, the CDR3 is TGTGCCAGCAGCCGCCTCAGGGGACACACTGAAGCTTTCTTT.

The genes are TRBV3-1 (or the pseudogene TRBV3-2) and TRBJ2-2, with TRBD2 as a possible D gene (6 bases). V was clipped by 5 bases and J by 3 bases, with 10 bases between them. The CDR3 has 14 amino acids. Germline V gene data show CDR1 as LGHDT and CDR2 as YNNKEL (reference sequence). CDR3 sequence (DNA): TGTGCCAGCAGCGCGGGGACCTACACCGGGGAGCTGTTTTTT. This sequence encodes CASSAGTYTGELFF.

This sequence joins TRBV19 and TRBJ2-1; TRBD2 matches at 8 bases. CDR3 length equals 15 residues. J gave up 2 bases and V 1 base, and 1 base lay outside the gene matches. Per the germline V gene, CDR1 is LNHDA and CDR2 is SQIVND (reference sequence). The CDR3 DNA sequence: TGTGCCAGTAGTATAGCGGGAGGGACCTACAATGAGCAGTTCTTC. Its protein is CASSIAGGTYNEQFF.

V and J are TRBV5-6 and TRBJ1-4, with D possibly matching TRBD1 (6 bases). The CDR3 has 16 amino acids. Germline V gene lookup returns CDR1 SGHDT and CDR2 YYEEEE. V was cut by 1 base and J by 7 bases, with 17 bases left in between. The DNA for the CDR3 is TGTGCCAGCAGCTTGACAGGGATATACTTCGCTGAAAAACTGTTTTTT. Protein product: CASSLTGIYFAEKLFF.